These 2 T cell receptor beta chains were all obtained from the same sample, sequenced in a study of identical twins (dated by TCRdb to 2015 to 2016). The library was made by 5' RACE. Instrument on record: Illumina HiSeq 2000. TCRdb trimmed the raw reads at Q25, called clones with MiXCR and kept productive beta chains. Merged by CDR3 protein, the rows form single entries marked with the most common genes and DNA. The sample table records some 760,000 distinct CDR3 sequences; about 18% of these occur just once. The ten largest clones capture about an eighth of the sample. The sample was also reused in another study, on T cells expressing NK-cell markers.

The specimen sequenced was PBMCs. The source is a young woman in good health.

This chain uses TRBV20-1 with TRBJ2-2; 8 bases map to TRBD1. Trimming cost V 2 bases and J 3 bases; bases outside gene matches: 11. Germline CDR1 and CDR2: DFQATT and SNEGSKA (reference sequence). The CDR3 is made up of 17 amino acids. The CDR3 sequence is CSARPMRTGRDTGELFF. CDR3 DNA: TGCAGTGCTAGACCGATGCGGACAGGGCGGGACACCGGGGAGCTGTTTTTT.

This clonotype has more than one count but fewer than ten. V usage is TRBV7-2 and J usage is TRBJ1-2, with D possibly TRBD1 on 5 matching bases. Deletions cut 2 bases from V and 4 bases from J, with 11 bases between. The CDR3 runs to 14 residues. Germline lookup yields CDR1 SGHTA and CDR2 FQGNSA. Here the CDR3 DNA reads TGTGCCAGCAGCTTATTTCACGGGGGCTATGGCTACACCTTC. Amino acid sequence: CASSLFHGGYGYTF.